These T cell receptor beta chains were read from a single sample in a study of memory CD4+ T cells and cytomegalovirus serostatus. Sequencing used immunoSEQ multiplex PCR; TCRdb keeps in-frame clones, though not all of them. The sample consists of roughly 60,000 clones, roughly 81% of them appearing once. Sample: memory CD4+ T cells from blood. The receptors originated from an adult in good health and CMV-seronegative. Each CDR3 is given with its conserved first and last residue. The order of the fields is J gene, CDR3 length, V gene, clone size, D gene, CDR3 DNA, CDR3 protein. The D gene is left open where the match is weak. Clone size is stated in some rows and not others, as once, few, many or a class when expanded.

TRBJ2-2 14 TRBV11-1 NA NA TGTGCCAGCAGCTTAGGCTGGGGAACCGGGGAGCTGTTTTTT CASSLGWGTGELFF
TRBJ2-7 13 TRBV6-5 NA TRBD1 TGTGCCAGCGGGGACAGGACCTCCTACGAGCAGTACTTC CASGDRTSYEQYF
TRBJ1-5 17 TRBV18 NA NA TGTGCCAGCCCACCCACATTTACAGGACAGAGCAATCAGCCCCAGCATTTT CASPPTFTGQSNQPQHF
TRBJ2-2 18 TRBV28 few NA TGTGCCAGCAGTTTGCTTTTGACAGACACATCGAACACCGGGGAGCTGTTTTTT CASSLLLTDTSNTGELFF
TRBJ2-7 15 TRBV10-3 once TRBD1 TGTGCCATCAGTGGGCTCGGGACAGGGGTCTACGAGCAGTACTTC CAISGLGTGVYEQYF
TRBJ2-5 15 TRBV5-5 NA TRBD1 TGTGCCAGCAGCTTGGTAGGGACAGGGGGGGAGACCCAGTACTTC CASSLVGTGGETQYF
TRBJ2-3 14 TRBV6-5 NA TRBD1 TGTGCCAGCAGTACAGGGGGTGGTGTAGGTACGCAGTATTTT CASSTGGGVGTQYF
TRBJ2-7 14 TRBV28 once TRBD1 TGTGCCAGCAGCACATACAGGGGCTCCTACGAGCAGTACTTC CASSTYRGSYEQYF
TRBJ2-2 13 TRBV27 NA NA TGTGCCAGCAGTAAAATCCGTCCCGGGGAGCTGTTTTTT CASSKIRPGELFF
TRBJ1-1 12 TRBV30 NA NA TGTGCCGGAAGCAGCGGGGGCACTGAAGCTTTCTTT CAGSSGGTEAFF